This passage covers 5 T cell receptor beta chains from one sample sequenced in a study of blood T cell repertoires in COVID-19. Repertoires were generated with immunoSEQ multiplex PCR, while TCRdb's copy carries only in-frame clones and drops some. The sample consists of approximately 44,000 clones, almost 80% of them appearing once. Sequencing used peripheral blood. These TCRs come from an elderly woman with acute or convalescent COVID-19.

The V gene is TRBV7-2, the J gene TRBJ2-7, with 7 bases fitting TRBD2. The CDR3 is 13 residues long. CDR1 SGHTA and CDR2 FQGNSA come from the germline V gene. Trimming removed 8 bases from V and 3 bases from J; junction bases left unmatched: 7. Here the CDR3 reads CASHVGEGYEQYF. The DNA for the CDR3 is TGTGCCAGCCATGTAGGGGAGGGCTACGAGCAGTACTTC.

The chain combines TRBV2 with TRBJ2-1, with 7 nucleotides matching TRBD2. Unmatched junction bases numbered 7, after V lost 0 bases and J lost 8 bases. This CDR3 spans 15 amino acids. Germline-derived CDR1 and CDR2 are SNHLY and FYNNEI. The CDR3, as DNA: TGTGCCAGCAGTGAAGCGGGGTGGCGGGAGCATGAGCAGTTCTTC. Its protein is CASSEAGWREHEQFF.

The chain employs TRBV10-1 and TRBJ2-2; a weak D match, TRBD1 (6 bases). Germline lookup yields CDR1 WNHNN and CDR2 SYGVQD (reference sequence). V shed 4 bases and J shed 1 base, with 10 bases lying between them. The CDR3 extends over 15 amino acids. CDR3 amino acids: CASSAQGLNTGELFF. The DNA of the CDR3 is TGCGCCAGCAGTGCCCAGGGGTTGAACACCGGGGAGCTGTTTTTT.

This chain connects TRBV18 to TRBJ1-1; D might be TRBD1 (5 bases). Germline V lookup: CDR1 KGHSH, CDR2 LQKENI. The CDR3 is 12 amino acids. Trimming shortened V by 6 bases and J by 5 bases, and 10 bases separated the two germline ends. The CDR3 nucleotides read TGTGCCAGCTCCCCCAGGGAAACTGAAGCTTTCTTT. It yields the protein CASSPRETEAFF.

This chain uses TRBV5-4 with TRBJ2-7; 12 nucleotides line up with TRBD2. Germline CDR1 is SGHNT and CDR2 is YYREEE (reference sequence). V shed 1 base, J shed 5 bases, and the junction held 7 bases outside the gene matches. The CDR3 totals 16 residues. CDR3 loop: CASSLPSGRAGNEQYF. CDR3 sequence (DNA): TGTGCCAGCAGCTTGCCTAGCGGGAGGGCCGGAAACGAGCAGTACTTC.